This T cell receptor (beta chain) came from a study of blood T cell repertoires in COVID-19. Germline loops: CDR1 MNHEY, CDR2 SMNVEV (reference sequence). CDR3 size: 13 residues. Trimming left V 6 bases short and J 3 bases short, with 9 bases between. This clone showed up just once. TCRdb's copy holds only in-frame clones and misses some; the assay was immunoSEQ multiplex PCR. The sample holds some 100,000 clones; 70% to 90% are singletons and the top ten take about 6.5%. The clonotype comes from a woman aged 60-70 years with acute or convalescent COVID-19. The sequenced material came from peripheral blood. The chain is built from TRBV27 and TRBJ1-5, with a possible D match to TRBD1 (5 bases). CDR3 loop: CASRGGFNQPQHF. In nucleotides, the CDR3 is TGTGCCAGCAGGGGGGGTTTCAATCAGCCCCAGCATTTT.